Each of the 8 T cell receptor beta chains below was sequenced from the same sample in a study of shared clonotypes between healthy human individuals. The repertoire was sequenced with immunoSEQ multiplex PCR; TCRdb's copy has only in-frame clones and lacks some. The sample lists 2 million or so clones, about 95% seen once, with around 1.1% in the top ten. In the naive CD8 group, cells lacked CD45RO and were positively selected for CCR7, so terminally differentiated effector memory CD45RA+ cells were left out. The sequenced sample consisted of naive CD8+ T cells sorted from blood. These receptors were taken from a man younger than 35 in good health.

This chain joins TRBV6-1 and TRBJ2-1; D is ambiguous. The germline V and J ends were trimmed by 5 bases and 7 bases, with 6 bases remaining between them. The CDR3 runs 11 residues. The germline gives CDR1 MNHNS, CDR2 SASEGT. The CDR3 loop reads CASSRANEQFF. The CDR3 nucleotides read TGTGCCAGCAGTCGGGCGAATGAGCAGTTCTTC.

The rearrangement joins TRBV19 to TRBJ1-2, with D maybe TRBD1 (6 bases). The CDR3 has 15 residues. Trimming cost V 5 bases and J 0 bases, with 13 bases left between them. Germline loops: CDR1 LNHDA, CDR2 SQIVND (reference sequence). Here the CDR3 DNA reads TGTGCCAGTAGTCCTAGGACAGACACTAACTATGGCTACACCTTC. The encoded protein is CASSPRTDTNYGYTF.

The CDR3 here is CASSYGTGNNEQFF. The CDR3 DNA reads TGTGCCAGCAGTTACGGGACAGGGAACAATGAGCAGTTCTTC. The chain recombines TRBV6-5 with TRBJ2-1, with 9 bases lining up with TRBD1. Trimming took 2 bases from V and 5 from J; bases not matched to a gene: 1. Germline V gene lookup returns CDR1 MNHEY and CDR2 SVGAGI. This CDR3 has 14 residues.

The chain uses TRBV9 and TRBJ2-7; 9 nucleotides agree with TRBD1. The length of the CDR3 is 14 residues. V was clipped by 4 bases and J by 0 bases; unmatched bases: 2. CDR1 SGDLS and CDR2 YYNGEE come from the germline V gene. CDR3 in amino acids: CASSSTGGSYEQYF. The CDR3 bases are TGTGCCAGCAGCTCGACAGGGGGCTCCTACGAGCAGTACTTC.

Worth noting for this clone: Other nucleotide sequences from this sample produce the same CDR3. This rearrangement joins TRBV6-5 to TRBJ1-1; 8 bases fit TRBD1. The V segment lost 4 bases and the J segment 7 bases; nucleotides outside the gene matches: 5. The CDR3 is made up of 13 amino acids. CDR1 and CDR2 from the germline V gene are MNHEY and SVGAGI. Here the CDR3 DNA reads TGTGCCAGCAGTTCAGGACAGGGACTTGAAGCTTTCTTT. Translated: CASSSGQGLEAFF.

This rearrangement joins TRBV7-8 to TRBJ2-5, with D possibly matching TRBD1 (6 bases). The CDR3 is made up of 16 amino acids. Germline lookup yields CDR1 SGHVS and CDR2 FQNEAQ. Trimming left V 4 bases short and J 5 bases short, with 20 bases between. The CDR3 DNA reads TGTGCCAGCAGCTCCCCGGAGCAGGGGTTGGGCGAGACCCAGTACTTC. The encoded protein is CASSSPEQGLGETQYF.

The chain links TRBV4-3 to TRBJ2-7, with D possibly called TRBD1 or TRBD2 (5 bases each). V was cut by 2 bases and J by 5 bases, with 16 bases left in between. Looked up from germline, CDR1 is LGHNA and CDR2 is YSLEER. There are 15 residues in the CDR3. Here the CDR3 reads CASSQIIEGSHEQYF. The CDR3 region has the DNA TGCGCCAGCAGCCAAATTATCGAGGGGTCCCACGAGCAGTACTTC.

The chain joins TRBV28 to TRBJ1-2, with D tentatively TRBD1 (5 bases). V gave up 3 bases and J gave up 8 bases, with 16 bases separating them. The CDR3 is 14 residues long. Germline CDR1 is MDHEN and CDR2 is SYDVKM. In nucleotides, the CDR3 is TGTGCCAGCAGTTTCTTCGGGGCACGTGAGGGCTACACCTTC. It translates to CASSFFGAREGYTF.